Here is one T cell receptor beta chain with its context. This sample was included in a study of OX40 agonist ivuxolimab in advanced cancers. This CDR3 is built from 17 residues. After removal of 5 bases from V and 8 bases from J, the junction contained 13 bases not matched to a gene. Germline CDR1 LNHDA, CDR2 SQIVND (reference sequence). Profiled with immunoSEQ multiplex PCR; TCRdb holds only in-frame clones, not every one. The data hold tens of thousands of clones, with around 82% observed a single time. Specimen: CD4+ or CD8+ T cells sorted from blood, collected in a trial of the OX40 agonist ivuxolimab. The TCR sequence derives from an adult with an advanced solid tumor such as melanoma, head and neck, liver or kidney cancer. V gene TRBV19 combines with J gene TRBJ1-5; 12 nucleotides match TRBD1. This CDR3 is CASSSRPGTGGREPQHF. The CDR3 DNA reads TGTGCCAGTAGTTCGCGTCCCGGGACAGGGGGCAGGGAGCCCCAGCATTTT.